What follows are 28 T cell receptor beta chains derived from one specimen sequenced in a study of blood T cell repertoires in COVID-19. Repertoires were generated with immunoSEQ multiplex PCR, while TCRdb's copy carries only in-frame clones and drops some. The table lists about 200,000 clones, about nine tenths of them singletons, with about 0.54% in the top ten. The sequenced sample was peripheral blood. These receptors were obtained from a man aged 45 to 65 with acute or convalescent COVID-19.

The CDR3 nucleotides are TGTGCCAGCAGTTTTACATCCGGGGGGAGGGATACGCAGTATTTT. This codes for CASSFTSGGRDTQYF. The rearrangement links TRBV27 to TRBJ2-3, with 7 bases identical to TRBD2. After removal of 3 bases from V and 6 bases from J, the junction contained 9 bases not matched to a gene. The germline gives CDR1 MNHEY, CDR2 SMNVEV (reference sequence). The CDR3 loop spans 15 amino acids.

The rearrangement uses TRBV7-8 and TRBJ2-5; 8 nucleotides align to TRBD2. This CDR3 spans 15 amino acids. Germline V gene lookup returns CDR1 SGHVS and CDR2 FQNEAQ. Trimming removed 1 base from V and 5 bases from J; junction bases left unmatched: 6. The CDR3 here is CASSLERGRRETQYF. The CDR3 region has the DNA TGTGCCAGCAGCTTAGAGCGGGGGAGAAGGGAGACCCAGTACTTC.

CDR3 sequence (DNA): TGTGCCAGCTCAGTACAGGGGTACGAGCAGTACTTC. This encodes CASSVQGYEQYF. The V call is TRBV18, the J call TRBJ2-7; 7 bases match TRBD1. The CDR3 covers 12 residues. V lost 5 bases to trimming and J lost 4 bases; unmatched junction nucleotides: 2. Per the germline V gene, CDR1 is KGHSH and CDR2 is LQKENI.

This chain joins TRBV12-3 or TRBV12-4 and TRBJ1-1; the D gene is possibly TRBD1 (5 bases). The V end was cut by 7 bases, the J end by 4 bases, with 13 bases between. The CDR3 is 13 residues long. CDR3 in DNA: TGTGCCAGCATCAAGGGGCATGCCACTGAAGCTTTCTTT. It yields the protein CASIKGHATEAFF.

The chain uses TRBV6-2 or TRBV6-3 and TRBJ2-3; tentative D call: TRBD2 (6 bases). This CDR3 spans 15 amino acids. The germline V and J ends were trimmed by 6 bases and 6 bases, with 19 bases remaining between them. The germline gives CDR1 MNHEY, CDR2 SVGEGT. The CDR3 here is CASRPMTGVTDTQYF. The CDR3 bases are TGTGCCAGCAGACCTATGACGGGAGTGACGGATACGCAGTATTTT.

This chain connects TRBV27 to TRBJ2-1, with 9 positions matching TRBD2. The germline CDR1 and CDR2 sequences are MNHEY and SMNVEV (reference sequence). The CDR3 covers 13 residues. J was trimmed by 10 bases and V by 5 bases; bases with no gene match: 6. CDR3 in amino acids: CASSPTLAGEQFF. CDR3 DNA: TGTGCCAGCAGTCCCACTCTAGCGGGAGAGCAGTTCTTC.

This chain connects TRBV28 to TRBJ1-6; a possible D gene is TRBD1 (6 bases). The CDR3 totals 13 residues. Germline CDR1 MDHEN, CDR2 SYDVKM. The germline V and J ends were trimmed by 8 bases and 8 bases, with 13 bases remaining between them. CDR3 amino acids: CASREQGDSPLHF. Written as DNA, the CDR3 is TGTGCCAGCCGGGAACAGGGAGATTCACCCCTCCACTTT.

The J gene is TRBJ2-3, the V gene TRBV7-2, with 11 bases lining up with TRBD2. Germline V CDR1 and CDR2: SGHTA, FQGNSA. This CDR3 region has 19 residues. V lost 0 bases to trimming and J lost 0 bases; unmatched junction nucleotides: 8. CDR3 bases: TGTGCCAGCAGCTTAGCGAGGTTAGCGGGGGGGAGTAGCACAGATACGCAGTATTTT. It translates to CASSLARLAGGSSTDTQYF. Full variable domain (outside the CDR3, taken from reference TRBV7-2 and TRBJ2-3): GAGVSQSPSNKVTEKGKDVELRCDPISGHTALYWYRQSLGQGLEFLIYFQGNSAPDKSGLPSDRFSAERTGGSVSTLTIQRTQQEDSAVYLCASSLARLAGGSSTDTQYFGPGTRLTVL.

This clone showed up just once. V usage is TRBV9 and J usage is TRBJ2-1, with a weak D call TRBD1 (5 bases). CDR3 size: 15 residues. V shed 4 bases and J shed 9 bases, with 20 bases lying between them. Germline CDR1 is SGDLS and CDR2 is YYNGEE. CDR3 sequence reads: CASSSQGYGIGEQFF. The CDR3 nucleotides read TGTGCCAGCAGCTCCCAGGGCTACGGTATCGGTGAGCAGTTCTTC.

The V and J genes are TRBV9 and TRBJ2-2; D perhaps matches TRBD1 (6 bases). Germline V lookup: CDR1 SGDLS, CDR2 YYNGEE. Trimming took off 3 bases at V and 5 bases at J, with 17 bases between the two ends. The CDR3 runs to 16 residues. The CDR3 nucleotides are TGTGCCAGCAGCGCATTTTGGGGGCCGGGGACCGGGGAGCTGTTTTTT. Encoded protein: CASSAFWGPGTGELFF.

The chain couples TRBV18 to TRBJ2-2; possible D gene TRBD1, 6 bases. The CDR3 has 14 amino acids. Germline V gene data show CDR1 as KGHSH and CDR2 as LQKENI. V was clipped by 3 bases and J by 1 base, with 6 bases between them. CDR3 DNA: TGTGCCAGCTCACCGACAGGGAACACCGGGGAGCTGTTTTTT. Encoded protein: CASSPTGNTGELFF.

The V and J genes are TRBV2 and TRBJ1-2; 7 positions agree with TRBD1. The germline V gene has CDR1 SNHLY and CDR2 FYNNEI. The CDR3 loop spans 15 amino acids. Trimming cost V 6 bases and J 5 bases; bases outside gene matches: 12. The CDR3 here is CASRAKGASGYGYTF. The CDR3, as DNA: TGTGCCAGCAGAGCCAAGGGGGCCAGTGGGTATGGCTACACCTTC.

This chain connects TRBV6-6 to TRBJ2-7, with a weak D call TRBD2 (6 bases). The CDR3 is made up of 15 amino acids. V was trimmed by 2 bases and J by 3 bases, leaving 14 bases between them. Germline lookup yields CDR1 MNHNY and CDR2 SVGAGI (reference sequence). The CDR3 region has the DNA TGTGCCAGCAGTTACCCTGGGGTGGGGGGCTACGAGCAGTACGTC. The encoded protein is CASSYPGVGGYEQYV.

The chain employs TRBV28 and TRBJ1-5, with 9 bases identical to TRBD1. CDR1 is MDHEN and CDR2 is SYDVKM in the germline V gene. The junction had 4 bases not matched to a gene; V was cut back by 6 bases and J by 1 base. This CDR3 is 15 amino acids long. CDR3 in amino acids: CASRLQGASNQPQHF. The CDR3 region has the DNA TGTGCCAGCAGACTACAGGGGGCAAGCAATCAGCCCCAGCATTTT.

The chain joins TRBV28 to TRBJ1-4; TRBD1 agrees at 8 bases. Trimming at V came to 4 bases and at J to 3 bases, leaving 7 bases not matched to a gene. Germline V gene lookup returns CDR1 MDHEN and CDR2 SYDVKM. The CDR3 has 16 amino acids. Here the CDR3 reads CASSSFSDRANEKLFF. CDR3 coding DNA: TGTGCCAGCAGTTCTTTTTCGGACAGGGCTAATGAAAAACTGTTTTTT.

The chain combines TRBV10-3 with TRBJ1-5; 10 bases match TRBD1. The trim removed 2 bases at V and 8 bases at J, leaving 6 bases unmatched. CDR1 is ENHRY and CDR2 is SYGVKD in the germline V gene. CDR3 size: 15 residues. This chain's CDR3 is CAISEDDRGHKPQHF. In DNA form, the CDR3 reads TGTGCCATCAGTGAGGACGACAGGGGGCATAAGCCCCAGCATTTT.

This sequence joins TRBV28 and TRBJ2-7, with 10 bases matching TRBD2. The germline gives CDR1 MDHEN, CDR2 SYDVKM. The CDR3 length is 14 residues. In DNA, the CDR3 is TGTGCTGGGCTAGCGGGAGAACTCTCCTACGAGCAGTACTTC. It yields the protein CAGLAGELSYEQYF.

The chain combines TRBV19 with TRBJ2-2; the match to TRBD2 covers 12 bases. The V gene's germline CDR1 is LNHDA and CDR2 SQIVND (reference sequence). V gave up 9 bases and J gave up 1 base; unmatched junction bases: 3. This CDR3 is 15 amino acids long. For the CDR3, the DNA is TGTGCCAGCACGACTAGCGGGGGGAACACCGGGGAGCTGTTTTTT. Its translation: CASTTSGGNTGELFF.

This chain joins TRBV2 and TRBJ1-2; D remains ambiguous. This CDR3 has 12 amino acids. CDR1 and CDR2 (germline): SNHLY, FYNNEI. The V and J ends lost 2 bases and 5 bases respectively, with 6 bases between them. CDR3 bases: TGTGCCAGCAGTGAACAGAATTATGGCTACACCTTC. The encoded protein is CASSEQNYGYTF.

This clone was seen once. The V and J genes are TRBV19 and TRBJ2-2, with 9 positions matching TRBD1. V trimming: 3 bases; J trimming: 5 bases; junction bases outside the gene matches: 10. The germline CDR1 and CDR2 sequences are LNHDA and SQIVND (reference sequence). CDR3 length equals 17 residues. This CDR3 is CASSMSPGTGHTGELFF. The CDR3 DNA reads as TGTGCCAGTAGTATGAGCCCCGGGACAGGGCATACCGGGGAGCTGTTTTTT.

The chain carries TRBV29-1 and TRBJ2-7; 9 bases map to TRBD2. The CDR3 totals 16 residues. Germline V gene sequence: CDR1 SQVTM, CDR2 ANQGSEA. J lost 4 bases, V lost 5 bases, and 15 bases had no gene match. The CDR3 nucleotides are TGCAGCGTTCTTTCGACTAGCGGAGCCCCGGGATACGAGCAGTACTTC. Translated, it gives CSVLSTSGAPGYEQYF.

This rearrangement joins TRBV4-1 to TRBJ2-1, with D possibly TRBD2 on 5 matching bases. Germline CDR1 and CDR2: MGHRA and YSYEKL. The CDR3 is made up of 16 amino acids. V lost 4 bases, J lost 4 bases, and 17 bases lay in between. The CDR3 DNA reads as TGCGCCAGCAGCCCAGTCGGGATAGAGACTTACAATGAGCAGTTCTTC. Protein product: CASSPVGIETYNEQFF.

This chain joins TRBV19 and TRBJ1-2; the D is unclear. In germline, CDR1 is LNHDA, CDR2 SQIVND (reference sequence). The CDR3 has 16 amino acids. Trimming shortened V by 8 bases and J by 1 base, and 20 bases separated the two germline ends. DNA for the CDR3: TGTGCCAGTTCCCTCACCGGGATGGGGTTTAACTATGGCTACACCTTC. This sequence encodes CASSLTGMGFNYGYTF.

The CDR3 nucleotides are TGTGCCAGCACGCGAGGGACAGGCGTCGAGGGGGGAAACACCATATATTTT. Protein product: CASTRGTGVEGGNTIYF. This chain connects TRBV4-2 to TRBJ1-3; 8 bases are shared with TRBD1. In germline, CDR1 is LGHNA, CDR2 YNFKEQ. There are 17 residues in the CDR3. The V gene end was trimmed by 7 bases and the J gene end by 4 bases; junction bases not matched to a gene: 15.

V and J are TRBV21-1 and TRBJ1-5; no DNA check was done on the table's D call, TRBD1. TRBV21-1 is tagged as a pseudogene. The CDR3 runs 15 residues. CDR3 sequence reads: CASSIGGGSNQPQHF. In nucleotides, the CDR3 is TGTGCCAGCAGCATAGGGGGCGGGAGCAATCAGCCCCAGCATTTT.

V is TRBV2 and J is TRBJ2-5, with D perhaps matching TRBD2 (7 bases). The CDR3 length is 13 residues. Trimming took off 8 bases at V and 4 bases at J, with 14 bases between the two ends. Germline-derived CDR1 and CDR2 are SNHLY and FYNNEI. CDR3 region: CASGGARVETQYF. DNA for the CDR3: TGTGCCAGCGGGGGGGCGAGGGTAGAGACCCAGTACTTC.

V usage is TRBV15 and J usage is TRBJ1-3, with D unclear. The CDR3 totals 15 residues. Germline V CDR1 and CDR2: LNHNV, YYDKDF (reference sequence). The V and J ends lost 0 bases and 4 bases respectively, with 10 bases between them. CDR3 nucleotide sequence: TGTGCCACCAGCAGAGATCGAGGGCTCGGAAACACCATATATTTT. Encoded protein: CATSRDRGLGNTIYF. Variable domain in full (rest from reference TRBV15 and TRBJ1-3): DAMVIQNPRYQVTQFGKPVTLSCSQTLNHNVMYWYQQKSSQAPKLLFHYYDKDFNNEADTPDNFQSRRPNTSFCFLDIRSPGLGDTAMYLCATSRDRGLGNTIYFGEGSWLTVV.

This chain connects TRBV27 to TRBJ2-3; a weak D match, TRBD2 (5 bases). Trimming took 3 bases from V and 3 from J, leaving 16 bases between them. Germline CDR1 is MNHEY and CDR2 is SMNVEV (reference sequence). The CDR3 runs to 16 residues. The DNA of the CDR3 is TGTGCCAGCAGTTTCTTGGGGAGTCCGTTTACAGATACGCAGTATTTT. Its protein is CASSFLGSPFTDTQYF.